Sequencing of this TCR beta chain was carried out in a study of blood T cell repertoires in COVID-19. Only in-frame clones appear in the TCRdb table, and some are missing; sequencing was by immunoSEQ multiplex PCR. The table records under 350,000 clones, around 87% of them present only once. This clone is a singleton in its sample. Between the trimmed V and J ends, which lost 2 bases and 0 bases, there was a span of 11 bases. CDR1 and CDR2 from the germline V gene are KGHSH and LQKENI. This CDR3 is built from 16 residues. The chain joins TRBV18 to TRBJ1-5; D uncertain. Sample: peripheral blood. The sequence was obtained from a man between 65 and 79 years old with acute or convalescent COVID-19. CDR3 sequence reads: CASSPWAAYSNQPQHF. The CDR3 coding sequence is TGTGCCAGCTCACCATGGGCTGCCTATAGCAATCAGCCCCAGCATTTT.